This T cell receptor beta chain was recovered during a study of OX40 agonist ivuxolimab in advanced cancers. Sequencing used immunoSEQ multiplex PCR; TCRdb keeps in-frame clones, though not all of them. The data hold some 91,000 clones, with 80% to 90% observed a single time. From germline, CDR1 is SGHNT and CDR2 YENEEA. The CDR3 extends over 15 amino acids. V gave up 2 bases and J gave up 4 bases; unmatched junction bases: 6. The gene calls are TRBV11-3 and TRBJ1-1; 8 bases match TRBD1. This receptor was obtained from an adult with an advanced solid tumor such as melanoma, head and neck, liver or kidney cancer. Specimen: CD4+ or CD8+ T cells sorted from blood, collected in a trial of the OX40 agonist ivuxolimab. In nucleotides, the CDR3 is TGTGCCAGCAGCTTAATCGGACAGGGTGGCACTGAAGCTTTCTTT. It codes for CASSLIGQGGTEAFF.